This entry is about one T cell receptor (beta chain). Its matching antigen is unknown. CDR1 is DFQATT and CDR2 is SNEGSKA in the germline V gene (reference sequence). The length of the CDR3 is 11 residues. V was clipped by 7 bases and J by 2 bases, with 9 bases between them. The data were obtained in a study of T cell responses to AZD1222 COVID-19 vaccine. Study-wide results and limits: The number of AZD1222 recipients seropositive at baseline was only five or six. Two AZD1222 doses significantly raised spike-specific TCR breadth and depth over controls. The donor group comprised mostly white British people and more females; the analysis possibly underestimated clonal diversity. Spike regions recognized by vaccine-associated CD4 TCRs spanned the protein, led by 160-218 and 743-854.

Method: immunoSEQ multiplex PCR; TCRdb's copy keeps in-frame clones and lacks some. The table records approximately 180,000 clones, over 80% of them present only once. The rearrangement uses TRBV20-1 and TRBJ2-7; D is uncertain. The sequences come from peripheral blood, collected 28 days after the second dose of the MenACWY control vaccine. The TCR comes from an adult who received the MenACWY meningococcal vaccine as a control. CDR3 residues: CSVMRTYEQYF. In DNA form, the CDR3 reads TGCAGTGTAATGAGGACCTACGAGCAGTACTTC.